This TCR beta chain was identified during a study of blood T cell repertoires in COVID-19. In the study overall: Italy, Spain and the United States were the sources of the convalescent and acute COVID-19 samples. From T cells, B-cell-depleted T cells, or PBMCs came the material, which was cDNA or gDNA.

The V gene's germline CDR1 is LGHDT and CDR2 YNNKEL (reference sequence). The length of the CDR3 is 14 residues. Trimming took 3 bases from V and 7 from J; bases not matched to a gene: 6. Clones were read by immunoSEQ multiplex PCR, and TCRdb kept only the in-frame ones, dropping some. The sample consists of some 530,000 clones, 75% to 90% of them appearing once. All recovered Cohort 3 donors got two negative PCRs, got clearance, or saw symptom resolution. This TCR was recovered from a woman in her fifties or sixties who had recovered from COVID-19. V is TRBV3-1 (or the pseudogene TRBV3-2) and J is TRBJ2-5; 9 bases are a match to TRBD2. The sample consisted of PBMCs or T cells enriched from blood (not recorded which). CDR3 in DNA: TGTGCCAGCAGCCACGGGGGTAGCGGGGGGACCCAGTACTTC. Residues: CASSHGGSGGTQYF.